This T cell receptor beta chain was found in a study of blood T cell repertoires in COVID-19. Method: immunoSEQ multiplex PCR; TCRdb's copy keeps in-frame clones and lacks some. Here the sample spans about 59,000 clones, about four fifths being singletons. Germline CDR1 is MNHNS and CDR2 is SASEGT. The CDR3 length is 15 residues. V lost 4 bases and J 8 bases, leaving 20 bases between the germline ends. Sequenced input: peripheral blood. The chain uses TRBV6-1 and TRBJ1-2; D might be TRBD1 (6 bases). This clonotype originated in an elderly woman with acute or convalescent COVID-19. The CDR3 region is CASSVAQGGRGGYTF. DNA of the CDR3: TGTGCCAGCAGTGTAGCACAGGGCGGCCGTGGGGGCTACACCTTC.